Listed below are T cell receptor beta chains from one sample, sequenced in a study of blood T cell repertoires in COVID-19. Profiled with immunoSEQ multiplex PCR; TCRdb holds only in-frame clones, not every one. The profile shows tens of thousands of clones, roughly four fifths of them singletons. Sequenced: peripheral blood. These receptors all come from a woman aged 60 to 75 with acute or convalescent COVID-19. CDR3s include the opening cysteine and the closing phenylalanine or tryptophan. Fields, in order: V gene, CDR3 protein.

V gene: TRBV12-2; CDR3 protein: CASLLWRAWNAEAFF
V gene: TRBV6-5; CDR3 protein: CASRRGQGGNQPQHF
V gene: TRBV19; CDR3 protein: CASSTTPRRRGTGAFF
V gene: TRBV25-1; CDR3 protein: CASSRGDSTDTQYF
V gene: TRBV9; CDR3 protein: CASSVDPRQGSGNTIYF
V gene: TRBV7-6; CDR3 protein: CASSLVLGLGRGAGNTIYF
V gene: TRBV19; CDR3 protein: CASRKETVTNQPQHF
V gene: TRBV9; CDR3 protein: CASSSGGLNQPQHF
V gene: TRBV27; CDR3 protein: CASSSLRQGSNQPQHF
V gene: TRBV28; CDR3 protein: CASSRTGGSNEKLFF
V gene: TRBV28; CDR3 protein: CASSSTDRGYGYTF
V gene: TRBV11-2; CDR3 protein: CASSGGAVGNTIYF
V gene: TRBV19; CDR3 protein: CASSDRGNEQYF
V gene: TRBV9; CDR3 protein: CASSVGSGQNTGELFF
V gene: TRBV2; CDR3 protein: CASSVGQPGGEKLFF
V gene: TRBV28; CDR3 protein: CASSPRGRNGYTF
V gene: TRBV18; CDR3 protein: CASSPPTGGGEQYF
V gene: TRBV5-6; CDR3 protein: CASSLGGRYGYTF
V gene: TRBV28; CDR3 protein: CASSLAEGLFF
V gene: TRBV28; CDR3 protein: CASSSTLETSGNVRKTQYF
V gene: TRBV9; CDR3 protein: CASSRDQGNGYTF
V gene: TRBV2; CDR3 protein: CASSEKRQGNQPQHF